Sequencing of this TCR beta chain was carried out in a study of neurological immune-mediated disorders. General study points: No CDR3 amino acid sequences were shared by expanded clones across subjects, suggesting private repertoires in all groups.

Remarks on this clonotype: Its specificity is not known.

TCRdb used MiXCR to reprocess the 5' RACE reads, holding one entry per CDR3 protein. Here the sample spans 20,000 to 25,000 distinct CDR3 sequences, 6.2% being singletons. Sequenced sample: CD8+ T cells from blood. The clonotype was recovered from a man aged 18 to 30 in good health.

CDR3 sequence: CASSRDMSNTGELFF. CDR3 coding DNA: TGCGCCAGCAGCCGAGACATGTCTAACACCGGGGAGCTGTTTTTT. The chain carries TRBV4-1 and TRBJ2-2; D remains unclear. The CDR3 contains 15 residues. Germline CDR1 MGHRA, CDR2 YSYEKL. The V end lost 4 bases, the J end lost 2 bases, and 11 bases lay between the germline ends.